This TCR beta chain was identified during a study of T cells in Graves' hyperthyroidism and ophthalmopathy. Study conclusions and caveats: Stable hyperthyroidism was told apart from ophthalmopathy by a model built on 13 V-J features. Before onset, ophthalmopathy was predicted by the model a median about 6.2 months earlier.

Authors of the study amplified TCR beta CDR3 regions from RNA transcripts. TCR CDR3 underwent first-round RT-PCR with the HTBI primer set. TCRdb processed the multiplex PCR reads anew with MiXCR; each CDR3 protein has one entry. The sample has 350,000 to 400,000 distinct CDR3 sequences, approximately 18% seen once. Trimming pared 4 bases from V and 4 bases from J, leaving 13 bases between. Germline CDR1 reads LGHDT; CDR2 reads YNNKEL (reference sequence). The CDR3 consists of 14 residues. This clonotype was counted many times. Its antigen is as yet unknown. Clinical symptoms, serum thyroxine, TRAb, thyroid ultrasound and orbital computed tomography informed diagnoses. The PBMCs had their origin in 10 ml of fresh peripheral blood.

The sample taken for sequencing was blood. This sequence was found in a man younger than 35 with Graves' ophthalmopathy. The rearrangement links TRBV3-1 to TRBJ1-2, with D maybe TRBD1 (5 bases). The CDR3 DNA reads as TGTGCCAGCAGCCTAAGCCGGGACGGCTATGGCTACACCTTC. Residues: CASSLSRDGYGYTF.